This entry is about one T cell receptor beta chain. Germline CDR1 and CDR2: SGHVS and FNYEAQ. This CDR3 has 13 residues. V was cut by 1 base and J by 9 bases, with 10 bases left in between. The record originates from a study of technical replicates of blood from several donors. Some clones are missing from TCRdb's copy, which holds only in-frame ones; the method was immunoSEQ multiplex PCR. The table has tens of thousands of clones, roughly 88% seen once. The specimen was PBMCs. The chain employs TRBV7-6 and TRBJ2-1; D remains ambiguous. The sequence was obtained from a human donor in good health. Some clones in this sample may be carry-over from other donors' samples. The CDR3: CASSLEEPSEQFF. CDR3 in DNA: TGTGCCAGCAGCTTAGAGGAGCCCTCTGAGCAGTTCTTC.